The clone carrying this TCR beta chain was counted only a few times. With 3 bases removed from V and 7 bases from J, the gap between germline ends came to 13 bases. Per germline, CDR1 GTSNPN and CDR2 SVGIG (reference sequence). The CDR3 is 14 residues long. The data derive from a study of blood T cell repertoires in COVID-19. The data were produced by immunoSEQ multiplex PCR, yet TCRdb's version contains in-frame clones alone and is incomplete. Here the sample spans about 480,000 clones, 70% to 90% being singletons. Cohort 3 donors were reported recovered after two negative PCRs, clearance, or symptom resolution.

V gene TRBV30 combines with J gene TRBJ1-6; tentative D call: TRBD1 (6 bases). The sequencing sample was made of PBMCs or T cells enriched from blood (not recorded which). This TCR came from a woman aged 55-69 years who had recovered from COVID-19. The CDR3 region has the DNA TGTGCCTGGAGATGGCAGGGGATGAATTCACCCCTCCACTTT. Translating it yields CAWRWQGMNSPLHF. Drawing the rest from reference TRBV30 and TRBJ1-6, the complete variable domain is SQTIHQWPATLVQPVGSPLSLECTVEGTSNPNLYWYRQAAGRGLQLLFYSVGIGQISSEVPQNLSASRPQDRQFILSSKKLLLSDSGFYLCAWRWQGMNSPLHFGNGTRLTVT.